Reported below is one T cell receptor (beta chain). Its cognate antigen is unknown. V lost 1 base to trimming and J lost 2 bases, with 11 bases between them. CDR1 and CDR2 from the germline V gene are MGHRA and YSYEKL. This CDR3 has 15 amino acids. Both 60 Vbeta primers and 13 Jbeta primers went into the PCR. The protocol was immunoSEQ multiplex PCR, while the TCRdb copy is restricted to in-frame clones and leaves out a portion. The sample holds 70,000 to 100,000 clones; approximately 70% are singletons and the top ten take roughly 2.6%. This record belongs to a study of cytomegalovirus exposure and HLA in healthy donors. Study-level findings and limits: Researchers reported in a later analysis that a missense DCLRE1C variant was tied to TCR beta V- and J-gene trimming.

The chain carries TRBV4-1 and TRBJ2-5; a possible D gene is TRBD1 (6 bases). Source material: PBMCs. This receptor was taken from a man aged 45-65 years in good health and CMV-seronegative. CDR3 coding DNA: TGCGCCAGCAGCCAAGTGTGGACAGAACAAGAGACCCAGTACTTC. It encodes CASSQVWTEQETQYF.